The next 18 T cell receptor beta chains were all read from a single sample in a study of vaccination and CD4 T cells after COVID-19. Sequence data for DNA of cultured CD4+ T cells were generated by the Oncomine TCR Beta short-read assay. TCRdb analysed the PCR reads with MiXCR anew, one entry per CDR3 protein. The top ten hold about a sixth of the sample, which has thousands of distinct CDR3 sequences, under 60% seen once. Stated treatment: roughly 10-day PBMC culture with coronavirus spike peptide pools or control peptides (ViraFEST assay). Investigators obtained the unexposed donor's CD4+ T cells before the COVID-19 pandemic (2011-2018). These receptors lack a known antigen. The sample consisted of CD4+ T cells from blood, cultured in vitro. These receptors were obtained from a human donor in good health.

This rearrangement joins TRBV6-1 to TRBJ2-3; 9 positions agree with TRBD2. The V gene end was trimmed by 6 bases and the J gene end by 3 bases; junction bases not matched to a gene: 7. This CDR3 is 15 amino acids long. The V gene's germline CDR1 is MNHNS and CDR2 SASEGT. CDR3 region: CASSVSGSGTDTQYF. In nucleotides, the CDR3 is TGTGCCAGCAGCGTTAGCGGGAGCGGGACAGATACGCAGTATTTT.

The table lists this clonotype with a count of one. This sequence joins TRBV2 and TRBJ2-5; a weak D match, TRBD1 (6 bases). Trimming stripped 6 bases from V and 5 bases from J, with 19 bases between. This CDR3 is 15 amino acids long. Germline V lookup: CDR1 SNHLY, CDR2 FYNNEI. CDR3 region: CASRRDRPSSETQYF. DNA for the CDR3: TGTGCCAGCAGGAGAGACAGGCCCTCCAGCGAGACCCAGTACTTC.

This clonotype was found a few times. V usage is TRBV2 and J usage is TRBJ2-7; 11 bases are shared with TRBD2. The CDR3 length is 17 residues. Trimming removed 6 bases from V and 9 bases from J; junction bases left unmatched: 19. Germline V gene sequence: CDR1 SNHLY, CDR2 FYNNEI. The CDR3 region is CASRGPPLAGEEVGQYF. CDR3 DNA sequence: TGTGCCAGCAGAGGGCCGCCACTAGCGGGGGAAGAAGTGGGGCAGTACTTC. Drawing the rest from reference TRBV2 and TRBJ2-7, the complete variable domain is EPEVTQTPSHQVTQMGQEVILRCVPISNHLYFYWYRQILGQKVEFLVSFYNNEISEKSEIFDDQFSVERPDGSNFTLKIRSTKLEDSAMYFCASRGPPLAGEEVGQYFGPGTRLTVT.

This clonotype was seen more than once but under ten times. The V gene is TRBV7-2, the J gene TRBJ2-5, with a weak D call TRBD2 (7 bases). The germline V gene has CDR1 SGHTA and CDR2 FQGNSA. Trimming stripped 5 bases from V and 5 bases from J, with 27 bases between. The CDR3 consists of 18 residues. The chain's CDR3 is CASSVRVGGGRPGETQYF. The CDR3 DNA reads as TGTGCCAGCAGCGTCCGAGTGGGCGGGGGCCGCCCGGGGGAGACCCAGTACTTC.

The rearrangement links TRBV18 to TRBJ1-1; unclear D gene. The CDR3 covers 14 residues. The germline CDR1 and CDR2 sequences are KGHSH and LQKENI. Trimming pared 6 bases from V and 6 bases from J, leaving 17 bases between. The CDR3 spells CASSLNGGKAEAFF. CDR3 nucleotide sequence: TGTGCCAGCTCCCTCAATGGAGGGAAGGCTGAAGCTTTCTTT.

The rearrangement links TRBV7-2 to TRBJ1-5, with 10 positions matching TRBD1. V dropped 1 base and J dropped 8; count of bases not matched to a gene: 5. Looked up from germline, CDR1 is SGHTA and CDR2 is FQGNSA. The CDR3 is 15 residues long. CDR3 sequence: CASSLGGQGVEPQHF. The CDR3 DNA reads TGTGCCAGCAGCTTAGGAGGACAGGGGGTCGAGCCCCAGCATTTT.

The rearrangement uses TRBV20-1 and TRBJ2-7; 9 bases align to TRBD2. J lost 2 bases, V lost 6 bases, and 5 bases had no gene match. The CDR3 is 13 residues long. CDR1 and CDR2 from the germline V gene are DFQATT and SNEGSKA (reference sequence). CDR3 DNA: TGCAGTGCCCGGACTAGCGTAGCCTACGAGCAGTACTTC. Protein product: CSARTSVAYEQYF.

This chain connects TRBV20-1 to TRBJ2-7; D possibly corresponds to TRBD2 (6 bases). V lost 0 bases and J lost 6, with 12 bases in between. The CDR3 length is 13 residues. Germline CDR1 reads DFQATT; CDR2 reads SNEGSKA (reference sequence). DNA of the CDR3: TGCAGTGCTAGAGACGGGAGCGAGGGCGAGCAGTACTTC. This encodes CSARDGSEGEQYF.

This clonotype has more than one count but fewer than ten. The chain is built from TRBV27 and TRBJ2-1; 15 bases line up with TRBD2. This CDR3 contains 14 residues. Germline V gene sequence: CDR1 MNHEY, CDR2 SMNVEV (reference sequence). The V and J ends lost 4 bases and 10 bases, in that order; junction bases with no gene match: 2. The CDR3, as DNA: TGTGCCAGCAGTTCCGGACTAGCGGGAGGGGAGCAGTTCTTC. Its translation is CASSSGLAGGEQFF.

The chain is built from TRBV12-3 or TRBV12-4 and TRBJ2-5; 12 bases are a match to TRBD2. This CDR3 is built from 14 residues. V dropped 6 bases and J dropped 3; count of bases not matched to a gene: 2. CDR3 protein: CASSLAGGEETQYF. In nucleotides, the CDR3 is TGTGCCAGCAGCCTAGCGGGAGGGGAAGAGACCCAGTACTTC.

The chain joins TRBV18 to TRBJ2-3; D may correspond to TRBD1 or TRBD2 (5 bases each). The CDR3 is 12 residues long. V shed 2 bases and J shed 5 bases, with 5 bases lying between them. Germline V gene sequence: CDR1 KGHSH, CDR2 LQKENI. For the CDR3, the DNA is TGTGCCAGCTCACCAGGGGGAGATACGCAGTATTTT. It is translated as CASSPGGDTQYF.

The chain has TRBV20-1 and TRBJ2-7, with D uncertain. Trimming removed 2 bases at V and 5 bases at J, with 13 bases between. The length of the CDR3 is 13 residues. Per the germline V gene, CDR1 is DFQATT and CDR2 is SNEGSKA (reference sequence). CDR3 region: CSARTGFGNEQYF. In DNA form, the CDR3 reads TGCAGTGCTAGAACGGGCTTCGGAAACGAGCAGTACTTC.

The chain joins TRBV20-1 to TRBJ1-2; tentative D call: TRBD1 (6 bases). The CDR3 covers 14 residues. Germline loops: CDR1 DFQATT, CDR2 SNEGSKA (reference sequence). Trimming cost V 6 bases and J 2 bases, with 16 bases left between them. CDR3 DNA sequence: TGCAGTGCCCTACTGGGGCAGGGGAACTATGGCTACACCTTC. It specifies CSALLGQGNYGYTF.

The CDR3 is CATSVKTGGMDTQYF. The CDR3 nucleotides read TGTGCCACCAGTGTTAAGACAGGGGGTATGGATACGCAGTATTTT. The V gene is TRBV24-1, the J gene TRBJ2-3; 9 bases fit TRBD1. The CDR3 is 15 residues long. The ends lost 5 bases at V and 6 bases at J; junction bases unmatched: 8. Germline V gives CDR1 KGHDR, CDR2 SFDVKD.

This clonotype was picked up a small number of times. This sequence joins TRBV6-5 and TRBJ1-1; D not certain. The V end lost 4 bases, the J end lost 1 base, and 7 bases lay between the germline ends. The CDR3 consists of 13 residues. Germline CDR1 and CDR2: MNHEY and SVGAGI. The CDR3 is CASSSTANTEAFF. The CDR3 DNA is TGTGCCAGCAGTTCAACAGCGAACACTGAAGCTTTCTTT.

Comment on this clonotype: Compared with germline, one end of the junction differs, possibly owing to a read error. DNA for the CDR3: TGTGCCAGCAGCGGGAATGGTGGGCAGACGACCTTC. Its protein is CASSGNGGQTTF. The chain employs TRBV7-8 and TRBJ2-7; D is uncertain. Germline V gene sequence: CDR1 SGHVS, CDR2 FQNEAQ. The CDR3 contains 12 residues.

J is TRBJ1-2 and V is TRBV27; D is unclear. Germline lookup yields CDR1 MNHEY and CDR2 SMNVEV (reference sequence). CDR3 length: 13 residues. V was shortened by 6 bases and J by 8 bases, with 16 bases between the two germline ends. Here the CDR3 reads CASSPGAAPGYTF. Written as DNA, the CDR3 is TGTGCCAGCAGCCCCGGTGCGGCTCCCGGCTACACCTTC.

The chain uses TRBV24-1 and TRBJ2-7; 9 bases map to TRBD2. This CDR3 comprises 14 residues. With 10 bases clipped from V and 7 bases from J, the junction kept 13 bases outside the gene matches. The germline V gene has CDR1 KGHDR and CDR2 SFDVKD. The CDR3 sequence: CATGGSGGPKEQYF. CDR3 coding DNA: TGTGCCACGGGAGGGAGCGGGGGGCCGAAGGAGCAGTACTTC.